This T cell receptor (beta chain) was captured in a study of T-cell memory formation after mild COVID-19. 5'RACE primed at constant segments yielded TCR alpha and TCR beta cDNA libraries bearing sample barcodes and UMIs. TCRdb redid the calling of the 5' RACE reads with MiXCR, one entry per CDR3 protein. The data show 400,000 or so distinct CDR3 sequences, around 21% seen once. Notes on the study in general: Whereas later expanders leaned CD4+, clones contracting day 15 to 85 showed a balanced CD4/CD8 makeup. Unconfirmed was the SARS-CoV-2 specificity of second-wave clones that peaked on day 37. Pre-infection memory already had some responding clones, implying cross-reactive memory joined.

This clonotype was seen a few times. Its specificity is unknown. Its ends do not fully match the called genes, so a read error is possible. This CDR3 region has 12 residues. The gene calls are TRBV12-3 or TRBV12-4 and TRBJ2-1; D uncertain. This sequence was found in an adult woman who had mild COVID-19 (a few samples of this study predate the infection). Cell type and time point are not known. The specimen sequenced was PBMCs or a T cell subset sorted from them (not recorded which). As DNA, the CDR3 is TGTGCCAGTAATCTTGGGTACAGTGAGCAGTTCTTC. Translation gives CASNLGYSEQFF.